Below, one T cell receptor beta chain is given with its context. TCRdb reanalysed the PCR reads using MiXCR and keeps one entry per CDR3 protein. The sample consists of some 25,000 distinct CDR3 sequences, 35% to 45% of them appearing once. The CDR3 is made up of 15 amino acids. Germline assignment: CDR1 SGHVS and CDR2 FNYEAQ. Between the trimmed V and J ends, which lost 1 base and 0 bases, there was a span of 9 bases. This entry comes from a study of tumor-infiltrating lymphocytes in oesophageal squamous cell carcinoma. The sample comprised esophageal tumor tissue. The chain is built from TRBV7-6 and TRBJ1-1; D unresolved. The sequence came from a male donor with esophageal squamous cell carcinoma. For the CDR3, the DNA is TGTGCCAGCAGCTTAGGTTGGGCGCTGAACACTGAAGCTTTCTTT. It translates to CASSLGWALNTEAFF. The full variable domain, with the rest looked up from reference TRBV7-6 and TRBJ1-1, is GAGVSQSPRYKVTKRGQDVALRCDPISGHVSLYWYRQALGQGPEFLTYFNYEAQQDKSGLPNDRFSAERPEGSISTLTIQRTEQRDSAMYRCASSLGWALNTEAFFGQGTRLTVV.